These 17 T cell receptor beta chains share one sample of origin, sequenced in a study of T cells in lung cancer brain metastases. The table came from immunoSEQ multiplex PCR; TCRdb's copy has only in-frame clones and leaves some out. The repertoire includes 2,000 to 2,500 clones, about 93% of them detected once, and 4.8% sits in the top ten. The sequencing input was tumor tissue from the primary lung tumor. All receptors derive from a woman in her 30s with non-small cell lung cancer.

The genes are TRBV29-1 and TRBJ2-1, with no clear D. The germline CDR1 and CDR2 sequences are SQVTM and ANQGSEA. V gave up 0 bases and J gave up 8 bases, with 8 bases separating them. The CDR3 contains 12 residues. In DNA, the CDR3 is TGCAGCGTTGAAGATCGTGTCTATGAGCAGTTCTTC. Encoded protein: CSVEDRVYEQFF.

This clone has only one observation. The rearrangement uses TRBV27 and TRBJ2-7; 9 bases line up with TRBD1. Trimming cost V 5 bases and J 3 bases; bases outside gene matches: 8. CDR1 and CDR2 (germline): MNHEY, SMNVEV (reference sequence). This CDR3 region has 15 residues. CDR3 in DNA: TGTGCCAGCAGTCCATGGACAGGGGCCCTCTACGAGCAGTACTTC. This codes for CASSPWTGALYEQYF.

This CDR3 is CSAYGDEQYF. DNA of the CDR3: TGCAGTGCTTACGGTGACGAGCAGTACTTC. This rearrangement joins TRBV20-1 to TRBJ2-5, with D uncertain. The DNA end is more similar to TRBJ2-7, so the J call may be wrong. The CDR3 totals 10 residues. Germline CDR1 and CDR2: DFQATT and SNEGSKA (reference sequence).

This clone has just one count. The chain employs TRBV29-1 and TRBJ2-3; D uncertain. The CDR3 has 12 residues. CDR1 and CDR2 (germline): SQVTM, ANQGSEA. Trimming pared 3 bases from V and 4 bases from J, leaving 8 bases between. The CDR3 region has the DNA TGCAGCGTTGAGGGCGCCCCAGATACGCAGTATTTT. Translated: CSVEGAPDTQYF.

Here the CDR3 DNA reads TGCAGCGTGGGCTGGGGCCCCTCTATGGGCTACACCTTC. This codes for CSVGWGPSMGYTF. The gene calls are TRBV29-1 and TRBJ1-2; a weak D match, TRBD1 (5 bases). The V and J ends lost 6 bases and 8 bases respectively, with 19 bases between them. This CDR3 has 13 amino acids. Per germline, CDR1 SQVTM and CDR2 ANQGSEA.

The genes are TRBV29-1 and TRBJ2-5; 8 bases agree with TRBD2. Trimming cost V 8 bases and J 5 bases; bases outside gene matches: 13. The CDR3 is 14 residues long. Germline CDR1 is SQVTM and CDR2 is ANQGSEA. In DNA, the CDR3 is TGCAGCTCAAAGCACGGGGGGGGGCTGGAGACCCAGTACTTC. It translates to CSSKHGGGLETQYF.

The CDR3 DNA follows: TGTGCCAGTAGTGAGGCGGCGGCCCGGAGTCAGCCCCAGCATTTT. It specifies CASSEAAARSQPQHF. The chain is built from TRBV19 and TRBJ1-5; D remains ambiguous. CDR1 and CDR2 from the germline V gene are LNHDA and SQIVND (reference sequence). This CDR3 spans 15 amino acids. V was clipped by 5 bases and J by 6 bases, with 17 bases between them.

The chain combines TRBV27 with TRBJ2-7; D is possibly TRBD2 (6 bases). Germline V lookup: CDR1 MNHEY, CDR2 SMNVEV (reference sequence). The CDR3 runs 13 residues. With 5 bases removed from V and 4 bases from J, the gap between germline ends came to 12 bases. The CDR3 DNA is TGTGCCAGCAGTGGCGTGGGAGGTTACGAGCAGTACTTC. Its protein product is CASSGVGGYEQYF.

V usage is TRBV9 and J usage is TRBJ2-1, with 7 bases matching TRBD2. The CDR3 totals 16 residues. The V and J ends lost 2 bases and 6 bases, in that order; junction bases with no gene match: 11. CDR1 and CDR2 from the germline V gene are SGDLS and YYNGEE. CDR3: CASSVVLAPDSNEQFF. The CDR3, as DNA: TGTGCCAGCAGCGTTGTACTAGCGCCTGACTCCAATGAGCAGTTCTTC. Using reference TRBV9 and TRBJ2-1 for the parts outside the CDR3, the full variable domain is DSGVTQTPKHLITATGQRVTLRCSPRSGDLSVYWYQQSLDQGLQFLIQYYNGEERAKGNILERFSAQQFPDLHSELNLSSLELGDSALYFCASSVVLAPDSNEQFFGPGTRLTVL.

This clone was seen once. The V and J genes are TRBV5-6 and TRBJ2-5, with a weak D call TRBD1 (6 bases). This CDR3 region has 14 residues. Per germline, CDR1 SGHDT and CDR2 YYEEEE. Trimming cost V 2 bases and J 1 base, with 9 bases left between them. CDR3 sequence reads: CASSFTDSQETQYF. CDR3 nucleotide sequence: TGTGCCAGCAGCTTTACGGACAGCCAAGAGACCCAGTACTTC.

In its sample, this clone was seen once. V usage is TRBV7-6 and J usage is TRBJ2-7; 11 nucleotides line up with TRBD2. The V gene's germline CDR1 is SGHVS and CDR2 FNYEAQ. The V segment lost 1 base and the J segment 6 bases; nucleotides outside the gene matches: 5. The CDR3 runs to 15 residues. DNA for the CDR3: TGTGCCAGCAGCTTAGGGACTAGCGGGCTGGCCGAGCAGTACTTC. Translation: CASSLGTSGLAEQYF.

J is TRBJ1-4 and V is TRBV4-1; D perhaps matches TRBD1 (5 bases). Trimming shortened V by 0 bases and J by 8 bases, and 16 bases separated the two germline ends. The CDR3 covers 16 residues. CDR1 and CDR2 (germline): MGHRA, YSYEKL. CDR3 protein: CASSQDPNWGSEKLFF. The CDR3 bases are TGCGCCAGCAGCCAAGATCCTAATTGGGGCAGCGAAAAACTGTTTTTT.

This clone was detected only once. The chain has TRBV20-1 and TRBJ2-5, with no clear D. V was clipped by 7 bases and J by 1 base, with 7 bases between them. Per the germline V gene, CDR1 is DFQATT and CDR2 is SNEGSKA (reference sequence). The CDR3 loop spans 11 amino acids. The CDR3 DNA is TGCAGTGTTAGCCCCCAAGAGACCCAGTACTTC. Encoded protein: CSVSPQETQYF.

J is TRBJ2-7 and V is TRBV27; TRBD2 matches 10 bases. The CDR3 contains 15 residues. The V gene end was trimmed by 3 bases and the J gene end by 6 bases; junction bases not matched to a gene: 8. CDR1 and CDR2 (germline): MNHEY, SMNVEV (reference sequence). DNA for the CDR3: TGTGCCAGCAGTTTTCGGGCTAGCGGGAGTGTCGAGCAGTACTTC. As protein: CASSFRASGSVEQYF.

The chain recombines TRBV7-9 with TRBJ1-1; 7 bases are shared with TRBD1. The CDR3 sequence is 12 residues long. V lost 1 base, J lost 8 bases, and 1 base stayed unmatched. CDR1 SEHNR and CDR2 FQNEAQ come from the germline V gene (reference sequence). As DNA, the CDR3 is TGTGCCAGCAGCTTAGGGACAGGAGAAGCTTTCTTT. Its translation: CASSLGTGEAFF.

In DNA form, the CDR3 reads TGTGCCTGGAGAACTAGCGGGAGCTACGAGCAGTACTTC. It is translated as CAWRTSGSYEQYF. V and J are TRBV30 and TRBJ2-7; 11 bases align to TRBD2. Germline loops: CDR1 GTSNPN, CDR2 SVGIG (reference sequence). J gave up 3 bases and V 3 bases, and 1 base lay outside the gene matches. CDR3 size: 13 residues. The entire variable domain, with the rest obtained from reference TRBV30 and TRBJ2-7, is as follows: SQTIHQWPATLVQPVGSPLSLECTVEGTSNPNLYWYRQAAGRGLQLLFYSVGIGQISSEVPQNLSASRPQDRQFILSSKKLLLSDSGFYLCAWRTSGSYEQYFGPGTRLTVT.

This sequence joins TRBV10-1 and TRBJ2-3, with 10 bases that match TRBD2. V shed 4 bases and J 3 bases; nucleotides not matched to a gene: 4. Looked up from germline, CDR1 is WNHNN and CDR2 is SYGVQD (reference sequence). This CDR3 is 15 amino acids long. The CDR3 nucleotides read TGCGCCAGCAGTGGAGGGACTAGCGAAACAGATACGCAGTATTTT. The encoded protein is CASSGGTSETDTQYF.